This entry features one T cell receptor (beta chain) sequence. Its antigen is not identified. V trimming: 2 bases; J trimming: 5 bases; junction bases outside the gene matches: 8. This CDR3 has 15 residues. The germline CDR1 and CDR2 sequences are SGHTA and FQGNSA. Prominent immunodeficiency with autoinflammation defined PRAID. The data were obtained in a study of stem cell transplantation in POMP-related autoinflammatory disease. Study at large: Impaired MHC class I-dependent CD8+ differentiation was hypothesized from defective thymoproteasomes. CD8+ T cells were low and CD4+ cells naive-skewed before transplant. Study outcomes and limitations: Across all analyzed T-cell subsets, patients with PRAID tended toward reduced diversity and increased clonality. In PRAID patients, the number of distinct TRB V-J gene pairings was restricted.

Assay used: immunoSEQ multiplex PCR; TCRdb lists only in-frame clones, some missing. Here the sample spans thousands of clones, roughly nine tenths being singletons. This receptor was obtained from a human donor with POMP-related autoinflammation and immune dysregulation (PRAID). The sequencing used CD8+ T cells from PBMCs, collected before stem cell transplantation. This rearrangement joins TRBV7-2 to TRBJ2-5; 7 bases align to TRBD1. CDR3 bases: TGTGCCAGCAGCTTATGGCAGGGGGTCCGCGAGACCCAGTACTTC. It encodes CASSLWQGVRETQYF.